This T cell receptor beta chain is from a study of blood T cell repertoires in COVID-19. Study-level background: Both acute and convalescent COVID-19 samples were obtained from the United States, Italy and Spain. From T cells, B-cell-depleted T cells, or PBMCs came the material, which was cDNA or gDNA.

The Seattle patients, enrolled during active infection, were followed longitudinally. Germline V gives CDR1 SGHTA, CDR2 FQGNSA. This CDR3 has 16 residues. Trimming cost V 2 bases and J 4 bases; bases outside gene matches: 4. In the authors' workflow: For nucleated cells, counts were estimated from reference gene primer amplification. Libraries were prepared by immunoSEQ multiplex PCR; TCRdb keeps only in-frame clonotypes and omits some of them. The V and J calls and the clone size are those of that table, but D and trimming were determined from the DNA. The table includes fewer than 250,000 clones, around 84% detected once.

Sample: peripheral blood. The chain combines TRBV7-2 with TRBJ2-2; TRBD2 matches 10 bases. This receptor was taken from a woman aged 80 or over with COVID-19, enrolled during active disease. CDR3 bases: TGTGCCAGCAGCTTATTTAGCGGGGGGAGCACCGGGGAGCTGTTTTTT. This encodes CASSLFSGGSTGELFF.